This T cell receptor beta chain was found in a study of blood T cell repertoires in COVID-19 (TCRdb year 2020). Background for the entire study: The collaborator samples originated in the United States, Italy and Spain and spanned the acute and convalescent phases of COVID-19. Samples were obtained from the ongoing ImmuneRACE study (first 160 participants) and from 1,000 to 1,500 subjects provided by 6 global collaborators. A freely available public database, intended as a resource for researchers studying the immune response to SARS-CoV-2, is where the repertoires were released. The prospective study material was composed of cDNA or gDNA derived from T cells, B-cell-depleted T cells, or PBMCs. Where available, HLA class I and class II types were taken from metadata supplied by the sample provider and were not determined by assay-based typing. The dataset comprised deeply sampled blood TCRbeta repertoires from subjects exposed to, actively infected with, or recovered from COVID-19. Sample metadata almost always included a de-identified subject ID, COVID-19 status, age in years and sex.

Broader findings and caveats from the paper: The amount of clinical and demographic metadata varied by source and participant and was provided uncurated.

CDR1 SGHVS and CDR2 FQNEAQ were looked up in the germline V gene. The V end loses 5 bases and the J end loses 0 bases, and a stretch of 11 bases separates them. From its cysteine to its phenylalanine, the CDR3 spans 16 amino acids. The DNA shown is the 48-base CDR3, in frame from base 1. Enrolling through a virtual design, the prospective study's participants ranged in age from roughly 18 to 89 years and lived across roughly 23 United States geographic areas. Cohort assignment in the prospective study relied on participant-reported clinical history from a screening survey and a study questionnaire. Mobile phlebotomists in the prospective study collected whole blood, serum and a nasopharyngeal or oropharyngeal swab from every participant. Prospective study participants could optionally give additional blood draws and questionnaires over a 2-month period. Blood samples from the prospective study were shipped frozen or at room temperature prior to DNA extraction.

Note on this clone: There is no known antigen for this receptor. No base qualities exist here, and no much larger clone lies one base off it.

TCRbeta CDR3 regions were amplified from genomic DNA using the immunoSEQ Assay, a bias-controlled multiplex PCR. On the authors' methods: The number of nucleated cells in each sample was estimated by amplification of reference gene primers within the assay. To quantify the absolute abundance of each unique TCRbeta CDR3 rearrangement, sequence reads were collapsed and filtered. For each sample, productive Simpson clonality was calculated as the square root of Simpson's diversity index across productive rearrangements. The table comes from immuneACCESS by way of TCRdb, which keeps in-frame sequences with V and J called. Part of the clones is missing from these tables; in studies checked, under half for an unresolved V gene and the rest for unknown reasons. The V and J calls and clone size come from that table; D and trimming were worked out from the DNA. The sample table contains under 250,000 clones; only one count was recorded for over 75% of them. The biggest ten clones account for 3% to 3.5% of the sample.

This receptor was taken from a woman aged 18-29 years in a cohort exposed to, infected with or recovered from COVID-19 (not recorded which). The rearranged segments are TRBV7-8 and TRBJ1-6, with a weak D call of TRBD1 (6 bases match). The sample was PBMCs or T cells enriched from blood (not recorded which). Read as DNA, the sequence is TGTGCCAGCAGCGTATTACAGGGCTCCTATAATTCACCCCTCCACTTT. Translated, it gives CASSVLQGSYNSPLHF. The reference TRBV7-8 and TRBJ1-6 proteins fill in what lies around the CDR3, so the full variable domain reads GAGVSQSPRYKVAKRGQDVALRCDPISGHVSLFWYQQALGQGPEFLTYFQNEAQLDKSGLPSDRFFAERPEGSVSTLKIQRTQQEDSAVYLCASSVLQGSYNSPLHFGNGTRLTVT.